This passage covers 20 T cell receptor beta chains from one sample sequenced in a study of vaccination and CD4 T cells after COVID-19. The Oncomine TCR Beta short-read assay was what sequenced the DNA obtained from cultured CD4+ T cells. TCRdb analysed the PCR reads with MiXCR anew, one entry per CDR3 protein. The sample has about 16,000 distinct CDR3 sequences, approximately 62% seen once. Antigens for these TCRs are unknown. Noted treatment: roughly ten-day PBMC culture with coronavirus spike peptide pools or control peptides (ViraFEST assay). Sample: CD4+ T cells from blood, cultured in vitro. The receptors derive from a human donor who had recovered from COVID-19.

The chain is built from TRBV10-3 and TRBJ2-7; 12 nucleotides line up with TRBD2. The CDR3 is 15 amino acids. CDR1 ENHRY and CDR2 SYGVKD come from the germline V gene. Trimming cost V 5 bases and J 2 bases; bases outside gene matches: 4. The chain's CDR3 is CAISPSGREPYEQYF. The CDR3 nucleotides are TGTGCCATCAGTCCTAGCGGGAGGGAACCCTACGAGCAGTACTTC.

The chain couples TRBV6-2 or TRBV6-3 to TRBJ1-2; maybe TRBD1 (5 bases). V lost 4 bases and J 4 bases, leaving 10 bases between the germline ends. The germline V gene encodes CDR1 MNHEY and CDR2 SVGEGT. CDR3 length: 13 amino acids. CDR3 amino acids: CASSWDLGYGYTF. The CDR3 nucleotides are TGTGCCAGCAGTTGGGACTTAGGCTATGGCTACACCTTC.

J is TRBJ2-5 and V is TRBV7-2, with D perhaps TRBD1 (5 bases). V was pared by 1 base and J by 4 bases, with 7 bases between. Germline V CDR1 and CDR2: SGHTA, FQGNSA. CDR3 length: 13 amino acids. The CDR3 loop reads CASSLVRGETQYF. CDR3 bases: TGTGCCAGCAGCTTAGTTAGGGGAGAGACCCAGTACTTC.

In its sample, this clonotype was seen a few times. This sequence joins TRBV7-9 and TRBJ1-3; no firm D call. Germline V gives CDR1 SEHNR, CDR2 FQNEAQ (reference sequence). Trimming removed 2 bases from V and 2 bases from J, with 1 base in between. CDR3 length equals 12 residues. As DNA, the CDR3 is TGTGCCAGCAGCTTAACTGGAAACACCATATATTTT. Translated, it gives CASSLTGNTIYF.

The V and J genes are TRBV5-1 and TRBJ1-1; 8 nucleotides agree with TRBD1. Losses at the gene ends were 3 bases for V and 4 bases for J; bases not matched to a gene: 2. This CDR3 is 13 amino acids long. The V gene's germline CDR1 is SGHRS and CDR2 YFSETQ. CDR3 loop: CASSWGTGTEAFF. DNA of the CDR3: TGCGCCAGCAGCTGGGGGACAGGCACTGAAGCTTTCTTT.

The chain joins TRBV29-1 to TRBJ2-5; 8 bases map to TRBD2. Germline CDR1 SQVTM, CDR2 ANQGSEA. V gave up 0 bases and J gave up 4 bases; unmatched junction bases: 10. The CDR3 contains 16 residues. The CDR3 reads CSVEDRPAGVTETQYF. The CDR3 nucleotides read TGCAGCGTTGAAGATCGCCCAGCGGGAGTAACAGAGACCCAGTACTTC.

This clonotype turned up a few times. The chain joins TRBV7-9 to TRBJ2-3; no definite D call. V lost 1 base and J lost 13, with 12 bases in between. The CDR3 is 12 residues long. Looked up from germline, CDR1 is SEHNR and CDR2 is FQNEAQ (reference sequence). The CDR3 spells CASSLDSGLKYF. In nucleotides, the CDR3 is TGTGCCAGCAGCTTAGACTCAGGTTTGAAGTATTTT.

This rearrangement joins TRBV24-1 to TRBJ1-5; no reliable D call. V gave up 0 bases and J gave up 2 bases, with 4 bases separating them. The CDR3 sequence is 14 residues long. The germline V gene has CDR1 KGHDR and CDR2 SFDVKD. The CDR3 DNA follows: TGTGCCACCAGTGATTTGCACGGCAATCAGCCCCAGCATTTT. Translated: CATSDLHGNQPQHF.

The V call is TRBV30, the J call TRBJ2-5, with 7 bases matching TRBD2. This CDR3 comprises 13 residues. V lost 3 bases to trimming and J lost 5 bases; unmatched junction nucleotides: 6. Looked up from germline, CDR1 is GTSNPN and CDR2 is SVGIG (reference sequence). The CDR3 bases are TGTGCCTGGAGGGTAGCGGGTGCCGAGACCCAGTACTTC. Translation gives CAWRVAGAETQYF.

This clonotype was counted only a few times. V is TRBV7-8 and J is TRBJ1-2; D call uncertain. V gave up 5 bases and J gave up 8 bases, with 24 bases separating them. Germline V gene data show CDR1 as SGHVS and CDR2 as FQNEAQ. The CDR3 contains 16 residues. The CDR3 loop reads CASSGSLGYGMGGYTF. The CDR3 bases are TGTGCCAGCAGCGGCTCCCTGGGATACGGGATGGGCGGCTACACCTTC.

In nucleotides, the CDR3 is TGTGCCAGCAGCGGCCTCGGGACAGGGGGCGCGTGCCTGCAAGGTTTCTTT. Translation: CASSGLGTGGACLQGFF. V gene TRBV7-3 combines with J gene TRBJ1-1; TRBD1 matches at 12 bases. This CDR3 has 17 amino acids. V lost 5 bases to trimming and J lost 13 bases; unmatched junction nucleotides: 20. Germline values: CDR1 SGHTA, CDR2 FQGTGA.

The J gene is TRBJ1-2, the V gene TRBV21-1; TRBD1 is taken as the D call from the table, unchecked against the DNA. TRBV21-1 is recorded as a pseudogene. This CDR3 is built from 15 residues. CDR3 sequence: CASSLRQGRDYGYTF. DNA of the CDR3: TGTGCCAGCAGCCTCCGACAGGGACGCGACTATGGCTACACCTTC.

The chain uses TRBV7-9 and TRBJ2-3; no reliable D call. The length of the CDR3 is 12 residues. V was clipped by 2 bases and J by 3 bases, with 3 bases between them. CDR1 SEHNR and CDR2 FQNEAQ come from the germline V gene (reference sequence). The CDR3 nucleotides are TGTGCCAGCAGCTTAAGGACAGATACGCAGTATTTT. Residues: CASSLRTDTQYF.

The V and J genes are TRBV11-2 and TRBJ2-1; D gene unclear. The CDR3 is 15 residues long. Germline lookup yields CDR1 SGHAT and CDR2 FQNNGV. Trimming took 1 base from V and 0 from J, leaving 7 bases between them. The CDR3, as DNA: TGTGCCAGCAGCTTAGGGGTGGGCTCCTACAATGAGCAGTTCTTC. It codes for CASSLGVGSYNEQFF.

J is TRBJ1-1 and V is TRBV21-1. TRBV21-1 is assigned pseudogene status. The length of the CDR3 is 18 residues. CDR3 in DNA: TGTGCCAGCAGCCCTCCGAAAGGGAACAGGGCCCCAAACACTGAAGCTTTCTTT. Translating it yields CASSPPKGNRAPNTEAFF.

The chain has TRBV25-1 and TRBJ2-5; no firm D call. Germline V gives CDR1 MGHDK, CDR2 SYGVNS. The V and J ends lost 11 bases and 4 bases respectively, with 11 bases between them. This CDR3 region has 11 residues. The CDR3 sequence is CAAARLETQYF. The CDR3 DNA follows: TGTGCCGCCGCTCGATTAGAGACCCAGTACTTC.

The rearrangement links TRBV21-1 to TRBJ1-1; the table names TRBD1, a call not compared with the DNA. TRBV21-1 is a pseudogene locus. The CDR3 has 12 amino acids. The CDR3 spells CASSYQGAEAFF. For the CDR3, the DNA is TGTGCCAGCAGCTATCAGGGGGCGGAAGCTTTCTTT.

The chain combines TRBV10-3 with TRBJ2-3, with TRBD2 identical over 7 bases. Germline V gives CDR1 ENHRY, CDR2 SYGVKD. The V and J ends lost 8 bases and 6 bases, in that order; junction bases with no gene match: 5. CDR3 length equals 12 residues. The CDR3 region is CAIGASGDTQYF. CDR3 DNA sequence: TGTGCCATCGGGGCTAGCGGTGATACGCAGTATTTT.

The rearrangement uses TRBV6-1 and TRBJ2-5; perhaps TRBD1 as D (5 bases). Germline V lookup: CDR1 MNHNS, CDR2 SASEGT. Between the trimmed V and J ends, which lost 10 bases and 2 bases, there was a span of 14 bases. This CDR3 region has 13 residues. CDR3 loop: CANGIRAQETQYF. CDR3 coding DNA: TGTGCCAACGGAATCAGGGCTCAAGAGACCCAGTACTTC.

The chain joins TRBV20-1 to TRBJ1-5; weak D call: TRBD1 (6 bases). The CDR3 covers 13 residues. Germline assignment: CDR1 DFQATT and CDR2 SNEGSKA (reference sequence). Trimming stripped 3 bases from V and 5 bases from J, with 11 bases between. CDR3 in DNA: TGCAGTGCTAGGGACAGTTTGGATCAGCCCCAGCATTTT. It codes for CSARDSLDQPQHF.